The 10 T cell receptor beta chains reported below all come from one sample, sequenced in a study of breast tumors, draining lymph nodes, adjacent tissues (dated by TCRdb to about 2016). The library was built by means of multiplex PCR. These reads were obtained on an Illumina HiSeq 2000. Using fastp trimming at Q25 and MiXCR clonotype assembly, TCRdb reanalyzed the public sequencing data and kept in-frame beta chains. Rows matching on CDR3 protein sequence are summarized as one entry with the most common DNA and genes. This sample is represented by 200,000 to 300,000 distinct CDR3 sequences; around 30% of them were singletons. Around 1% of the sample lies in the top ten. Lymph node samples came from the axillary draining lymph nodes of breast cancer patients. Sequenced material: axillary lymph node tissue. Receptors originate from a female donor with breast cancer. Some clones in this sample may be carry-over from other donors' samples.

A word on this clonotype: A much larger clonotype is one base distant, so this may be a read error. CDR3 residues: CASSPVRRSYNEQLF. The CDR3 DNA sequence: TGTGCCAGCAGCCCGGTTCGACGGTCCTACAATGAGCAGCTCTTC. This chain uses TRBV7-6 with TRBJ2-1; D is undetermined. The CDR3 is 15 residues long. Germline V CDR1 and CDR2: SGHVS, FNYEAQ.

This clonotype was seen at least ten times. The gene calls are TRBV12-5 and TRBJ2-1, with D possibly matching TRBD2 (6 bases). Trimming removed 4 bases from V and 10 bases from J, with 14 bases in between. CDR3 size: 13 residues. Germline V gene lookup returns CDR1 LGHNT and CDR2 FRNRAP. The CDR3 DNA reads TGTGCTAGTGGTTCCCCCGTGGAGGGGGAGCAGTTCTTC. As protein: CASGSPVEGEQFF.

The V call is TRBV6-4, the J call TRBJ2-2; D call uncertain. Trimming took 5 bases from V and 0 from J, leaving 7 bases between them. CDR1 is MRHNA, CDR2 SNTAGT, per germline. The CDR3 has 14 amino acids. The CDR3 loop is CASSIDSNTGELFF. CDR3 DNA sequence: TGTGCCAGCAGTATCGACTCGAACACCGGGGAGCTGTTTTTT.

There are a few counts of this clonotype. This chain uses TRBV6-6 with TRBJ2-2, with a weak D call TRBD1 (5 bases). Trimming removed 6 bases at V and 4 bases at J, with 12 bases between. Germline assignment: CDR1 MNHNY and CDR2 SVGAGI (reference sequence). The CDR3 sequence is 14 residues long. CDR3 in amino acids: CASSRTLRTGELFF. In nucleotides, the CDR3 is TGTGCCAGCAGCCGGACATTACGCACCGGGGAGCTGTTTTTT.

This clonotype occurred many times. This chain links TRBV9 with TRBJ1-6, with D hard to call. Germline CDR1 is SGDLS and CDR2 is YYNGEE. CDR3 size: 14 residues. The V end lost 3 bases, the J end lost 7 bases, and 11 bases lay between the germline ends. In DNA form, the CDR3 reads TGTGCCAGCAGCGGAGACGCTAAAAATTCACCCCTCCACTTT. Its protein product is CASSGDAKNSPLHF.

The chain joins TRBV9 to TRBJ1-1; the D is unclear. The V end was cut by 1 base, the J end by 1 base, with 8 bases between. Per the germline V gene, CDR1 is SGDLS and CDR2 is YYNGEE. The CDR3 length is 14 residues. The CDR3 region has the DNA TGTGCCAGCAGCGTAATTCCGGGGAACACTGAAGCTTTCTTT. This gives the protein CASSVIPGNTEAFF.

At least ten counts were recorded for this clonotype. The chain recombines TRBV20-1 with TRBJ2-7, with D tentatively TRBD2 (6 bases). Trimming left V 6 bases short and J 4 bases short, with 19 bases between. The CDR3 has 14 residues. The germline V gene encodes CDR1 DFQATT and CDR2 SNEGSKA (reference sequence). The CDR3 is CSAIVGLPPYEQYF. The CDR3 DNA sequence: TGCAGTGCCATCGTGGGACTTCCCCCGTACGAGCAGTACTTC.

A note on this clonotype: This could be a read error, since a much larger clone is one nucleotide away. In nucleotides, the CDR3 is TGCAGTGCGAGCAGGGGATACTCCTACGCGCAGTACTTC. It specifies CSASRGYSYAQYF. The rearrangement uses TRBV20-1 and TRBJ2-7, with D maybe TRBD1 (6 bases). Germline V gives CDR1 DFQATT, CDR2 SNEGSKA (reference sequence). The CDR3 runs to 13 residues.

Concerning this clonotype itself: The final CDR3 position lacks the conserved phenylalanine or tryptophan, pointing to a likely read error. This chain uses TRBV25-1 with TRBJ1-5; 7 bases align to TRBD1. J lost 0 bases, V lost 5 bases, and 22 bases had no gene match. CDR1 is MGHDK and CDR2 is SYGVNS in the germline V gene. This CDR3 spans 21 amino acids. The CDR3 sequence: CASSPEIRDGTDDYSNQPQHC. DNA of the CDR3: TGTGCCAGCAGTCCGGAGATCAGGGATGGGACAGACGACTATAGCAATCAGCCCCAGCATTGT.

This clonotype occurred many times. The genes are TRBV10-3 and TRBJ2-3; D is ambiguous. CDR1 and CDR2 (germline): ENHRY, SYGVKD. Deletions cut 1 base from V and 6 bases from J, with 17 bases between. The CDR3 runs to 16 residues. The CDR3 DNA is TGTGCCATCAGTGAGTTAACGGACCACCTAACGGATACGCAGTATTTT. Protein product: CAISELTDHLTDTQYF.